These T cell receptor beta chains were read from a single sample in a study of blood T cell repertoires in COVID-19. TCRdb keeps only in-frame clones here, not all; method: immunoSEQ multiplex PCR. The table has some 76,000 clones, about nine tenths seen once. The sequenced sample was peripheral blood. The source is a woman aged 18-30 years with acute or convalescent COVID-19. Both conserved end residues are part of each CDR3. D genes are given only for firm matches. Part of the rows lack a size; the others show once, few, many or a class for expanded clones.

TRBV18,TRBJ2-1,-,TRBD1,CASSPGQGSYNEQFF,TGTGCCAGCTCACCGGGACAGGGGTCCTACAATGAGCAGTTCTTC
TRBV11-2,TRBJ2-5,-,TRBD2,CASSLLTSGGARETQYF,TGTGCCAGCAGCTTGTTGACTAGCGGGGGGGCCAGGGAGACCCAGTACTTC
TRBV19,TRBJ2-1,once,TRBD1,CASQQGYNEQFF,TGTGCCAGCCAACAGGGGTACAATGAGCAGTTCTTC
TRBV28,TRBJ2-3,-,TRBD1,CASSYRGQGYF,TGTGCCAGCAGCTACCGAGGACAGGGATATTTT
TRBV7-6,TRBJ1-4,-,TRBD1,CASSSSGQGNEKLFF,TGTGCCAGCAGCTCGTCGGGACAGGGGAATGAAAAACTGTTTTTT
TRBV4-1,TRBJ2-3,-,-,CASSQVFLQGSDTQYF,TGCGCCAGCAGCCAAGTCTTCTTGCAGGGATCAGATACGCAGTATTTT
TRBV14,TRBJ2-2,-,TRBD2,CASSQGGRAGTGELFF,TGTGCCAGCAGCCAGGGCGGGAGGGCCGGAACCGGGGAGCTGTTTTTT
TRBV6-2/TRBV6-3,TRBJ2-7,-,-,CASSRENEQYF,TGTGCCAGCAGTCGGGAAAACGAGCAGTACTTC
TRBV29-1,TRBJ2-5,-,-,CSGRGTQETQYF,TGCAGCGGTCGGGGGACGCAAGAGACCCAGTACTTC
TRBV14,TRBJ1-2,-,-,CASSQDVGVLNGYTF,TGTGCCAGCAGCCAAGATGTAGGGGTTCTTAATGGCTACACCTTC
TRBV30,TRBJ1-6,-,-,CARRPGHVDSYNSPLHF,TGTGCCCGGAGGCCGGGACATGTGGACTCCTATAATTCACCCCTCCACTTT
TRBV6-2/TRBV6-3,TRBJ2-2,-,-,CASSYPESGGELFF,TGTGCCAGCAGTTACCCTGAATCCGGCGGGGAGCTGTTTTTT
TRBV7-9,TRBJ2-7,-,-,CASSQDSLSYEQYF,TGTGCCAGCAGCCAGGACAGTCTCTCCTACGAGCAGTACTTC
TRBV18,TRBJ1-2,-,-,CASSPGRGYGYTF,TGTGCCAGCTCACCAGGTCGAGGCTATGGCTACACCTTC
TRBV21-1,TRBJ1-5,-,-,CASSKWPPRSNQPQHF,TGTGCCAGCAGTAAATGGCCCCCCCGTAGCAATCAGCCCCAGCATTTT
TRBV14,TRBJ1-1,-,-,CASSQQGYAEAFF,TGTGCCAGCAGCCAACAGGGGTACGCTGAAGCTTTCTTT
TRBV28,TRBJ1-2,-,-,CASSLDSLVYGYTF,TGTGCCAGCAGCCTGGACAGTCTGGTCTATGGCTACACCTTC
TRBV5-8,TRBJ1-4,once,TRBD1,CASSGRDRTTNEKLFF,TGTGCCAGCAGCGGCCGGGACAGGACAACTAATGAAAAACTGTTTTTT
TRBV21-1,TRBJ2-7,-,-,CASSKGGGTSSYEQYF,TGTGCCAGCAGCAAAGGCGGGGGGACCTCCTCCTACGAGCAGTACTTC
TRBV7-2,TRBJ2-1,-,-,CASSLASKTYNEQFF,TGTGCCAGCAGCTTAGCGTCTAAGACCTACAATGAGCAGTTCTTC
TRBV6-1,TRBJ1-6,once,-,CASSEEQEPYNSPLHF,TGTGCCAGCAGTGAAGAACAGGAACCCTATAATTCACCCCTCCACTTT
TRBV27,TRBJ1-1,-,TRBD1,CASSQTGVTEAFF,TGTGCCAGCAGTCAAACAGGGGTCACTGAAGCTTTCTTT
TRBV29-1,TRBJ2-5,few,-,CSVDLGATQETQYF,TGCAGCGTTGATTTAGGGGCAACCCAAGAGACCCAGTACTTC
TRBV19,TRBJ1-1,-,-,CASSNAVNTEAFF,TGTGCCAGTAGTAATGCGGTTAACACTGAAGCTTTCTTT
TRBV5-6,TRBJ2-1,-,-,CASSWRTDLGVNNEQFF,TGTGCCAGCAGCTGGAGGACAGACTTGGGAGTGAACAATGAGCAGTTCTTC
TRBV15,TRBJ2-2,-,-,CATSRDLPGTNTGELFF,TGTGCCACCAGCAGAGATCTTCCGGGGACGAACACCGGGGAGCTGTTTTTT
TRBV28,TRBJ1-5,-,-,CASSLPSGTITNQPQHF,TGTGCCAGCAGTTTACCCTCCGGGACAATCACCAATCAGCCCCAGCATTTT
TRBV4-1,TRBJ1-1,-,-,CASSQEPGDRTEAFF,TGCGCCAGCAGCCAAGAACCAGGGGACCGGACTGAAGCTTTCTTT
TRBV7-9,TRBJ1-3,-,TRBD1,CASSLRTGPSSGNTIYF,TGTGCCAGCAGCTTACGGACAGGACCTTCCTCTGGAAACACCATATATTTT
TRBV6-2/TRBV6-3,TRBJ2-7,-,TRBD2,CASSYIAGGYEQYF,TGTGCCAGCAGTTATATTGCGGGAGGCTACGAGCAGTACTTC
TRBV18,TRBJ1-2,few,-,CASSPAQGLDGYTF,TGTGCCAGCTCACCAGCCCAGGGGTTGGATGGCTACACCTTC
TRBV30,TRBJ1-6,-,-,CAWSGQTATNSPLHF,TGTGCCTGGAGTGGGCAGACAGCCACCAATTCACCCCTCCACTTT
TRBV19,TRBJ2-2,-,-,CASRDQEANTGELFF,TGTGCCAGTAGGGATCAGGAGGCGAACACCGGGGAGCTGTTTTTT
TRBV28,TRBJ1-3,-,TRBD1,CASSSGRQGTNTIYF,TGTGCCAGCAGTTCCGGGAGACAGGGTACAAACACCATATATTTT
TRBV5-1,TRBJ2-2,-,-,CASSLGHNTGELFF,TGCGCCAGCAGCTTAGGACACAACACCGGGGAGCTGTTTTTT
TRBV12-3/TRBV12-4,TRBJ2-5,-,TRBD1,CASSLVQGETQYF,TGTGCCAGCAGTTTAGTACAGGGGGAGACCCAGTACTTC
TRBV27,TRBJ2-1,-,TRBD2,CASSLGGRAYNEQFF,TGTGCCAGCAGTTTGGGCGGGAGGGCCTACAATGAGCAGTTCTTC
TRBV10-2,TRBJ2-3,-,TRBD2,CASSGVLAGTSTDTQYF,TGCGCCAGCAGTGGTGTGCTAGCGGGGACTAGCACAGATACGCAGTATTTT
TRBV29-1,TRBJ2-3,-,-,CSVSDPTNTDTQYF,TGCAGCGTTTCTGATCCGACTAACACAGATACGCAGTATTTT
TRBV5-1,TRBJ1-4,once,-,CASSLVAGTEKLFF,TGCGCCAGCAGCTTGGTTGCGGGGACTGAAAAACTGTTTTTT
TRBV12-5,TRBJ2-7,once,TRBD2,CASGLGTSGSHEQYF,TGTGCTAGTGGTTTGGGGACTAGCGGGAGTCACGAGCAGTACTTC
TRBV7-8,TRBJ1-1,-,-,CASSRDTMNTEAFF,TGTGCCAGCAGCAGAGACACAATGAACACTGAAGCTTTCTTT
TRBV28,TRBJ2-5,-,TRBD1,CASSLSLIGQGGQETQYF,TGTGCCAGCAGTTTATCCCTCATAGGACAGGGAGGCCAAGAGACCCAGTACTTC
TRBV6-5,TRBJ1-1,-,-,CASSRNTEAFF,TGTGCCAGCAGCAGGAACACTGAAGCTTTCTTT
TRBV6-2/TRBV6-3,TRBJ1-3,few,-,CASSYGTSGGNTIYF,TGTGCCAGCAGTTATGGTACGTCAGGCGGAAACACCATATATTTT
TRBV28,TRBJ2-7,-,-,CASGTDGGFYEQYF,TGTGCCAGCGGAACGGACGGAGGGTTCTACGAGCAGTACTTC
TRBV21-1,TRBJ1-3,-,-,CASSIQCSGNTIYF,TGTGCCAGCAGCATCCAGTGCTCTGGAAACACCATATATTTT
TRBV6-2/TRBV6-3,TRBJ2-7,-,TRBD2,CASSLGLAGTYEQYF,TGTGCCAGCAGTCTGGGACTAGCGGGTACCTACGAGCAGTACTTC
TRBV3-1/TRBV3-2,TRBJ2-5,-,-,CASSQRSGPETQYF,TGTGCCAGCAGCCAAAGGTCGGGTCCTGAGACCCAGTACTTC
TRBV5-1,TRBJ2-5,-,TRBD1,CASRGQGAQQETQYF,TGCGCCAGCAGAGGACAGGGGGCCCAACAAGAGACCCAGTACTTC
TRBV7-8,TRBJ2-2,-,-,CASSGTGGELFF,TGTGCCAGCAGCGGAACGGGGGGGGAGCTGTTTTTT
TRBV3-1/TRBV3-2,TRBJ1-3,-,TRBD1,CASSQVYNRGRGNTIYF,TGTGCCAGCAGCCAAGTTTATAACAGGGGGCGCGGAAACACCATATATTTT
TRBV3-1/TRBV3-2,TRBJ1-2,few,-,CASSEREGHYGYTF,TGTGCCAGCAGCGAGAGGGAAGGCCACTATGGCTACACCTTC
TRBV27,TRBJ1-2,-,-,CASSFNRDFNNYGYTF,TGTGCCAGCAGTTTTAACCGGGACTTTAATAACTATGGCTACACCTTC
TRBV5-1,TRBJ2-5,once,-,CASSLLGPKETQYF,TGCGCCAGCAGTCTGTTGGGGCCGAAAGAGACCCAGTACTTC
TRBV11-3,TRBJ2-3,-,-,CASSLGGGARDTQYF,TGTGCCAGCAGCTTAGGAGGGGGGGCGAGAGATACGCAGTATTTT